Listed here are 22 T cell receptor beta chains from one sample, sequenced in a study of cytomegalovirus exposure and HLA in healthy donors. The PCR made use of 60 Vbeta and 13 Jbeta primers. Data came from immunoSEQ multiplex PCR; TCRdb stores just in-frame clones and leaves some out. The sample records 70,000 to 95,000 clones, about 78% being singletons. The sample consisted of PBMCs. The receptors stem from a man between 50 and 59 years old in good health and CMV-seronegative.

In DNA form, the CDR3 reads TGTGCCAGCAGTTTAAGGGGCCTCTATGGCTACACCTTC. Amino acid sequence: CASSLRGLYGYTF. V gene TRBV27 combines with J gene TRBJ1-2, with TRBD1 as a possible D gene (5 bases). Germline assignment: CDR1 MNHEY and CDR2 SMNVEV (reference sequence). The CDR3 consists of 13 residues. V was cut by 2 bases and J by 4 bases, with 8 bases left in between.

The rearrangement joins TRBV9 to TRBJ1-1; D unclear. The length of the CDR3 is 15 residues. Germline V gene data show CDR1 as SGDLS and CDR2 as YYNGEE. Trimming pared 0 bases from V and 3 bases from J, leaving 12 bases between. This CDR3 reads CASSVAGQRDTEAFF. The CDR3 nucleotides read TGTGCCAGCAGCGTAGCAGGCCAGCGGGACACTGAAGCTTTCTTT.

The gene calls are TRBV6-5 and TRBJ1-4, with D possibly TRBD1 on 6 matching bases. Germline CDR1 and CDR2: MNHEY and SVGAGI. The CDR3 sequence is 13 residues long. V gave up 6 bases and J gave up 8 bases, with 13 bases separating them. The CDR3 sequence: CASRGGQREKLFF. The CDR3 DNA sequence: TGTGCCAGCAGGGGGGGGCAACGGGAAAAACTGTTTTTT.

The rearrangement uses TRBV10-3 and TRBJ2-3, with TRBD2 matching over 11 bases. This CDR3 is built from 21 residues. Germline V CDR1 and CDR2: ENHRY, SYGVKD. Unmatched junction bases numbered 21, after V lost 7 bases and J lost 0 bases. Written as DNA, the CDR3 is TGTGCCATCAAAGTAGCGGGGGGGCCTAATTCCCCTACGGTGAGCACAGATACGCAGTATTTT. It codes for CAIKVAGGPNSPTVSTDTQYF.

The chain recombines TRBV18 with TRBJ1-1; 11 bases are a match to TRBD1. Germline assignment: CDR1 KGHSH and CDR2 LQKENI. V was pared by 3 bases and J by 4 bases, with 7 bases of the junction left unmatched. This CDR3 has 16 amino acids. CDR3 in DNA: TGTGCCAGCTCACCGGACAGGGGGCAGGTTAGCACTGAAGCTTTCTTT. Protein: CASSPDRGQVSTEAFF.

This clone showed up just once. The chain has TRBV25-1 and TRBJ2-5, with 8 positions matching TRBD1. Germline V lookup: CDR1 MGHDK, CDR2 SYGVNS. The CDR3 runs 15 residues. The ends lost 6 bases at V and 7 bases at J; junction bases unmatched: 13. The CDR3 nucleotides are TGTGCCAGCAGGGAACCGGGACAGGCCTATAGGACCCAGTACTTC. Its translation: CASREPGQAYRTQYF. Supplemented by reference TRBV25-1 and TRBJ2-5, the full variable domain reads EADIYQTPRYLVIGTGKKITLECSQTMGHDKMYWYQQDPGMELHLIHYSYGVNSTEKGDLSSESTVSRIRTEHFPLTLESARPSHTSQYLCASREPGQAYRTQYFGPGTRLLVL.

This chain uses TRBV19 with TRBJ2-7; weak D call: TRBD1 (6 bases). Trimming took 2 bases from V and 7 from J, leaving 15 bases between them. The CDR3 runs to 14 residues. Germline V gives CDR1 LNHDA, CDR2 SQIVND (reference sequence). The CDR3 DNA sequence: TGTGCCAGTAGTATATCCTACAGGGCTCGTGAGCAGTACTTC. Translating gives CASSISYRAREQYF.

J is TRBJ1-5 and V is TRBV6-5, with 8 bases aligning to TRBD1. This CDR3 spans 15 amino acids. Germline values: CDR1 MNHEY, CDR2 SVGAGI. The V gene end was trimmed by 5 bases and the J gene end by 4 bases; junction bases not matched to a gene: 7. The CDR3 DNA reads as TGTGCCAGCAGTACCGGGACAGGAAGGAATCAGCCCCAGCATTTT. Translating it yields CASSTGTGRNQPQHF.

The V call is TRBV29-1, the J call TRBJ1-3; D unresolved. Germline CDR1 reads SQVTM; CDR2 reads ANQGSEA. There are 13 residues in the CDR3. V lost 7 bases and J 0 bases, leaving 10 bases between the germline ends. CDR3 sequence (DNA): TGCAGCGGTCAACTGGTCTCTGGAAACACCATATATTTT. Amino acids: CSGQLVSGNTIYF.

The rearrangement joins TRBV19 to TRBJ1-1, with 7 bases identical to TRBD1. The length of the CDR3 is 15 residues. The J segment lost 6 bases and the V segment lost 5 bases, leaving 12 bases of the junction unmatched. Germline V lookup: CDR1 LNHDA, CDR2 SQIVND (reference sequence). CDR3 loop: CASSPRQGWKPEAFF. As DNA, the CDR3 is TGTGCCAGTAGTCCACGACAGGGTTGGAAGCCTGAAGCTTTCTTT.

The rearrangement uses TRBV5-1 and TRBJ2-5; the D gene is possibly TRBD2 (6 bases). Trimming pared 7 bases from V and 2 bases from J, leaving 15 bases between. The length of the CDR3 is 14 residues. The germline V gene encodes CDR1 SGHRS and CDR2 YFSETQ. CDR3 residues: CASYSGSGQETQYF. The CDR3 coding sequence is TGCGCCAGCTACTCCGGGAGCGGACAAGAGACCCAGTACTTC. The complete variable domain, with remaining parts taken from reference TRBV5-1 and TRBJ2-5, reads KAGVTQTPRYLIKTRGQQVTLSCSPISGHRSVSWYQQTPGQGLQFLFEYFSETQRNKGNFPGRFSGRQFSNSRSEMNVSTLELGDSALYLCASYSGSGQETQYFGPGTRLLVL.

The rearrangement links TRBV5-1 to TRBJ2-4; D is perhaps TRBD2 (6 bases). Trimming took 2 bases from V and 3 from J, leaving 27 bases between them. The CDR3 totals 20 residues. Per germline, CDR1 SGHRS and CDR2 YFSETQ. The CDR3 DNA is TGCGCCAGCAGCTTAGAGCTTGGGGTCGCCGGGGGACCAATCAAAAACATTCAGTACTTC. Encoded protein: CASSLELGVAGGPIKNIQYF.

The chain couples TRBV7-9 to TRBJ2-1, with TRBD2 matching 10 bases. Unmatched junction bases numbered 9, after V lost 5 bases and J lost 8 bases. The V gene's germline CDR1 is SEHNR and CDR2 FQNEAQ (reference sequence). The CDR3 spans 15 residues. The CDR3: CASSASSGGGDEQFF. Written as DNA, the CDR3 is TGTGCCAGCAGCGCATCTAGCGGGGGCGGGGATGAGCAGTTCTTC.

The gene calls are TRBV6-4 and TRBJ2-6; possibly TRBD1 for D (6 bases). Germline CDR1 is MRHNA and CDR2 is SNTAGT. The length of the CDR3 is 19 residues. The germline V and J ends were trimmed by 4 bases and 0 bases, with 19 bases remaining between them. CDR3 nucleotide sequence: TGTGCCAGCAGTGCTGCACCCGGGACACAAGGCTCTGGGGCCAACGTCCTGACTTTC. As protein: CASSAAPGTQGSGANVLTF.

CDR3 protein: CATQQEPPFTDTQYF. DNA for the CDR3: TGTGCCACTCAACAGGAGCCTCCCTTCACAGATACGCAGTATTTT. The chain is built from TRBV2 and TRBJ2-3; D perhaps matches TRBD1 (5 bases). Trimming cost V 10 bases and J 2 bases, with 19 bases left between them. The CDR3 covers 15 residues. CDR1 and CDR2 (germline): SNHLY, FYNNEI.

This CDR3 reads CASSPRPREKLFF. The CDR3 DNA reads TGTGCCAGCTCACCGAGACCGAGGGAAAAACTGTTTTTT. The chain recombines TRBV18 with TRBJ1-4, with unresolved D. The CDR3 covers 13 residues. Trimming took off 3 bases at V and 8 bases at J, with 10 bases between the two ends. CDR1 and CDR2 from the germline V gene are KGHSH and LQKENI.

The CDR3 region has the DNA TGCGCCAGCACCCGGACTAGCGGGGGCCGCACAGATACGCAGTATTTT. This encodes CASTRTSGGRTDTQYF. J is TRBJ2-3 and V is TRBV5-1, with 13 bases aligning to TRBD2. J was trimmed by 1 base and V by 6 bases; bases with no gene match: 5. Germline V gene lookup returns CDR1 SGHRS and CDR2 YFSETQ. This CDR3 comprises 16 residues. Full variable domain (missing parts from reference TRBV5-1 and TRBJ2-3): KAGVTQTPRYLIKTRGQQVTLSCSPISGHRSVSWYQQTPGQGLQFLFEYFSETQRNKGNFPGRFSGRQFSNSRSEMNVSTLELGDSALYLCASTRTSGGRTDTQYFGPGTRLTVL.

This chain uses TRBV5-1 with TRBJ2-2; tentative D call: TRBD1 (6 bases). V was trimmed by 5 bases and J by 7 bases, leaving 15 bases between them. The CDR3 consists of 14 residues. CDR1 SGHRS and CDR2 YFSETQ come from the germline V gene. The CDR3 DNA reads TGCGCCAGCAGATCGGACAGCGTAAACGGGGAGCTGTTTTTT. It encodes CASRSDSVNGELFF. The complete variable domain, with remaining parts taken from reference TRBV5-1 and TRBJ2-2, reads KAGVTQTPRYLIKTRGQQVTLSCSPISGHRSVSWYQQTPGQGLQFLFEYFSETQRNKGNFPGRFSGRQFSNSRSEMNVSTLELGDSALYLCASRSDSVNGELFFGEGSRLTVL.

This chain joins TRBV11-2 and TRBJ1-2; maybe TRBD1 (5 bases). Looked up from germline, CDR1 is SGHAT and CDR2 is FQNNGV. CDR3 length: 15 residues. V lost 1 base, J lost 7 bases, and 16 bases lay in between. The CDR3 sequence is CASSLVRVGLSGYTF. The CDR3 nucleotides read TGTGCCAGCAGCTTAGTTCGGGTGGGGCTCTCTGGCTACACCTTC.

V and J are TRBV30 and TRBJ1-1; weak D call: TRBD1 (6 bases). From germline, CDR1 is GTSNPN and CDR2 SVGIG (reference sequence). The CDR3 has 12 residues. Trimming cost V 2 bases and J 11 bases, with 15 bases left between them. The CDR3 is CAWSRDTAHAFF. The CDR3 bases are TGTGCCTGGAGTCGGGACACCGCACATGCTTTCTTT. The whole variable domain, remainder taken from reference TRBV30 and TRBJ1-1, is SQTIHQWPATLVQPVGSPLSLECTVEGTSNPNLYWYRQAAGRGLQLLFYSVGIGQISSEVPQNLSASRPQDRQFILSSKKLLLSDSGFYLCAWSRDTAHAFFGQGTRLTVV.

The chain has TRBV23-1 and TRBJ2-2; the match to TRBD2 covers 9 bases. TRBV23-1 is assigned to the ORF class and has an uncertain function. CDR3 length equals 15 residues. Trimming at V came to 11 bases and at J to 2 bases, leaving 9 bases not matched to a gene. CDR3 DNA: TGCGCCGGCCGGGGGACTAGCCCTAACACCGGGGAGCTGTTTTTT. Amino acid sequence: CAGRGTSPNTGELFF.

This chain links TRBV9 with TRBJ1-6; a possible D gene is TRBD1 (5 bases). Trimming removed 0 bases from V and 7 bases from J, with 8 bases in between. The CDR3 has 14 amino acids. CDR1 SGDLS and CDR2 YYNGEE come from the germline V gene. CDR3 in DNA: TGTGCCAGCAGCGTAGATCCAGGGAATTCACCCCTCCACTTT. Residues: CASSVDPGNSPLHF.